This T cell receptor (beta chain) emerged from a study of identical twins. The study's findings and limits: Among beta out-of-frame sequences, excess sharing between twins appeared weaker.

Unique molecular identifiers were in the cDNA, with template-switch universal primer binding. One entry per CDR3 protein results from TCRdb running MiXCR on the 5' RACE reads. The sample holds some 260,000 distinct CDR3 sequences, over 12% seen once. Among all donors, each was a healthy Caucasian. This clonotype was counted at least ten times. Its antigen is unknown. V dropped 7 bases and J dropped 5; count of bases not matched to a gene: 3. CDR1 SQVTM and CDR2 ANQGSEA come from the germline V gene. The CDR3 totals 12 residues. The sequenced sample consisted of memory (CD45RO+) T cells sorted from blood. This TCR derives from a woman in her late teens or twenties in good health. The rearrangement links TRBV29-1 to TRBJ2-5; 11 bases match TRBD1. The CDR3 loop is CSGGQGDETQYF. CDR3 DNA sequence: TGCAGCGGGGGACAGGGGGACGAGACCCAGTACTTC.